This TCR beta chain was recovered during a study of blood T cell repertoires in COVID-19. The CDR3 length is 14 residues. The V and J ends lost 0 bases and 2 bases respectively, with 7 bases between them. Germline CDR1 is KGHSH and CDR2 is LQKENI. Assay: immunoSEQ multiplex PCR; the TCRdb copy retains only in-frame clones and omits some. The sample carries about 68,000 clones, about 91% recorded once. The sample holds a few counts of this clone. J is TRBJ1-2 and V is TRBV18, with unresolved D. This clonotype was obtained from a woman aged 55-69 years with active COVID-19. The sequenced sample consisted of peripheral blood. CDR3: CASSPPVENYGYTF. The CDR3 coding sequence is TGTGCCAGCTCACCACCGGTTGAGAACTATGGCTACACCTTC.